The 3 T cell receptor beta chains presented below share a single source sample, sequenced in a study of T-cell reconstitution after alpha-beta-depleted transplantation in children (dated by TCRdb to the mid-2010s). The library relied on PCR. This sample was sequenced with an Illumina HiSeq 2500. Molecular barcoding was employed in the preparation of TCR libraries, with unique molecular identifiers being used to normalize TCRbeta repertoire quantification. The public reads were quality trimmed at Q25 with fastp and then assembled into clones with MiXCR by TCRdb, keeping productive beta chains. Merged by CDR3 protein, the rows form single entries marked with the most common genes and DNA. Counted in this sample were hundreds of thousands of distinct CDR3 sequences; approximately 15% of them appeared once. 43% of the sample comes from the top ten. The treatment or condition label here, explained by the study, means: allogeneic hematopoietic cell transplantation with graft depleted of TCRalphabeta T cells and CD19 B cells.

This material consisted of PBMCs, mostly from graft donor cells, taken 360 days after TCRalphabeta/CD19-depleted stem cell transplant. The source of these receptors is a male patient between 2 and 9 years old who had a stem cell transplant for acute lymphoblastic leukemia, so the T cells may come from the graft donor.

V and J are TRBV21-1 and TRBJ2-4. TRBV21-1 is a listed pseudogene. The CDR3 runs to 17 residues. Here the CDR3 DNA reads TGTGCCAGCAGCAAAGTCGGCGGATTTAGGGCCAAAAACATTCAGTACTTC. It translates to CASSKVGGFRAKNIQYF.

The rearrangement links TRBV18 to TRBJ2-2; no firm D call. V was trimmed by 1 base and J by 3 bases, leaving 6 bases between them. The CDR3 runs to 14 residues. Germline V gene data show CDR1 as KGHSH and CDR2 as LQKENI. CDR3 residues: CASSPRRDTGELFF. DNA of the CDR3: TGTGCCAGCTCACCACGTCGGGACACCGGGGAGCTGTTTTTT. The full variable domain, completed using reference TRBV18 and TRBJ2-2, is NAGVMQNPRHLVRRRGQEARLRCSPMKGHSHVYWYRQLPEEGLKFMVYLQKENIIDESGMPKERFSAEFPKEGPSILRIQQVVRGDSAAYFCASSPRRDTGELFFGEGSRLTVL.

The rearrangement uses TRBV7-2 and TRBJ1-4, with D tentatively TRBD1 (5 bases). V shed 2 bases and J shed 4 bases, with 14 bases lying between them. This CDR3 is built from 16 residues. Germline CDR1 and CDR2: SGHTA and FQGNSA. CDR3 sequence: CASSLLPTVFNEKLFF. For the CDR3, the DNA is TGTGCCAGCAGCTTATTGCCGACAGTTTTTAATGAAAAACTGTTTTTT.